This T cell receptor beta chain was recovered during a study of T cells in Graves' hyperthyroidism and ophthalmopathy. Germline V gene sequence: CDR1 SGHDT, CDR2 YYEEEE. The CDR3 extends over 15 amino acids. V trimming: 3 bases; J trimming: 4 bases; junction bases outside the gene matches: 5. The TCR beta CDR3 regions underwent amplification using RNA transcripts as the source. The HTBI primer set drove a first-round RT-PCR of the TCR CDR3. From the multiplex PCR reads, TCRdb called clonotypes with MiXCR, one entry per CDR3 protein. The sample yields 600,000 to 800,000 distinct CDR3 sequences, approximately 40% seen once.

Material: blood. The TCR sequence derives from a woman aged 40 to 55 with Graves' hyperthyroidism. The V call is TRBV5-6, the J call TRBJ1-2; 11 bases map to TRBD1. The CDR3 nucleotides read TGTGCCAGCAGCTACCGGGACAGGGGGGCCTATGGCTACACCTTC. It specifies CASSYRDRGAYGYTF. Full variable domain (remainder filled in from reference TRBV5-6 and TRBJ1-2): DAGVTQSPTHLIKTRGQQVTLRCSPKSGHDTVSWYQQALGQGPQFIFQYYEEEERQRGNFPDRFSGHQFPNYSSELNVNALLLGDSALYLCASSYRDRGAYGYTFGSGTRLTVV.